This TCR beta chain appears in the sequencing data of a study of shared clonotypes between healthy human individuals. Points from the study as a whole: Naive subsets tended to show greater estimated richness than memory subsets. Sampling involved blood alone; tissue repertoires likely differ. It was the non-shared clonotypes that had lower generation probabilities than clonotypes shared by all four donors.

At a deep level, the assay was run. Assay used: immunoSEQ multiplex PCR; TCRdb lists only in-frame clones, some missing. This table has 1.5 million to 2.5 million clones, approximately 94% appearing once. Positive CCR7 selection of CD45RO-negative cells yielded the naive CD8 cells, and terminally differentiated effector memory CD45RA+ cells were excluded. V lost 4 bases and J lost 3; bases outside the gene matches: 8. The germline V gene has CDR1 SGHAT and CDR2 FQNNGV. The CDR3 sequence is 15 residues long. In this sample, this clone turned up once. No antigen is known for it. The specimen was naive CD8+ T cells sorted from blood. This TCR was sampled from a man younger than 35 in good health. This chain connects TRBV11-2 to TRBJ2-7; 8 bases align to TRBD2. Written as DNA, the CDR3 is TGTGCCAGCAGCTCGTCGACTAGCGTGGGCTACGAGCAGTACTTC. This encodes CASSSSTSVGYEQYF.